Listed below are T cell receptor beta chains from one sample, sequenced in a study of breast tumors, draining lymph nodes, adjacent tissues. Using its own MiXCR run on the multiplex PCR reads, TCRdb lists one record per CDR3 protein. The table shows some 120,000 distinct CDR3 sequences, with 20% occurring only once. The sample consisted of axillary lymph node tissue. The receptors were sampled from a female donor with breast cancer. Some clones in this sample may be carry-over from other donors' samples. Both conserved end residues are part of each CDR3. The D gene is left open where the match is weak. A clone size is listed for some rows: how often the clone was seen (once, few, many), or a class if it is expanded.

few | TRBD2 | TRBJ2-3 | TRBV6-1 | TGTGCCAGCAGTGCAGGACTAGCGGGAGGGGTGGATACGCAGTATTTT | CASSAGLAGGVDTQYF
many | TRBD2 | TRBJ2-5 | TRBV20-1 | TGCAGTGCTAGAGTGAGAACCGGGACAGCGCGGACTAGCGGAAACCAAGAGACCCAGTACTTC | CSARVRTGTARTSGNQETQYF
NA | NA | TRBJ1-5 | TRBV19 | TGTGCCAGTAGTATAGTAGGGGGACTCAGCAATCAGCCCCAGCATTTT | CASSIVGGLSNQPQHF
NA | TRBD2 | TRBJ2-7 | TRBV6-2/TRBV6-3 | TGTGCCAGCAGTTCCCGGCTAGCGGGAGGCTTCTACGAGCAGTACTTC | CASSSRLAGGFYEQYF
many | TRBD2 | TRBJ2-1 | TRBV10-3 | TGTGCCATCAGAACCAGCGGGAGTTTGTACAATGAGCAGTTCTTC | CAIRTSGSLYNEQFF
NA | NA | TRBJ2-2 | TRBV5-1 | TGCGCCAGCAGCTTGGACAGCCCGAACACCGAGGAGCTGTTCTTT | CASSLDSPNTEELFF
many | TRBD2 | TRBJ2-3 | TRBV7-9 | TGTGCCAGCAGCTCGTCGGGGCTAGCGGGGGCAGATACGCAGTATTTT | CASSSSGLAGADTQYF
many | NA | TRBJ1-4 | TRBV7-8 | TGTGCCAGCAGCCCGAGACAGACAACTAATGAAAAACTGTTTTTT | CASSPRQTTNEKLFF
NA | TRBD1 | TRBJ2-6 | TRBV19 | TGTGCCAGTAGTCCCCTGGACAGGCCGGTACACTCTGGGGCCAACGTCCTGACTTTC | CASSPLDRPVHSGANVLTF
many | TRBD1 | TRBJ1-3 | TRBV9 | TGTGCCAGCAGCCCATCCGACAGGGCTGGAAACACCATATATTTT | CASSPSDRAGNTIYF
few | TRBD1 | TRBJ2-4 | TRBV7-9 | TGTGCCAGCAGCAGACAGGGGGCGATAACCAAAAACATTCAGTACTTC | CASSRQGAITKNIQYF
many | NA | TRBJ1-5 | TRBV6-1 | TGTGCCAGCAGTAGGTTATATAGCAATCAGCCCCAGCATTTT | CASSRLYSNQPQHF
NA | TRBD1 | TRBJ1-2 | TRBV28 | TGTGCCAGCAGTCAGGGACAGGGCCACTATGGCTGCACCTTC | CASSQGQGHYGCTF
many | TRBD1 | TRBJ2-3 | TRBV7-6 | TGTGCCAGCAGCTTAGCGCGGACAGGGAGTACAGATACGCAGTATTTT | CASSLARTGSTDTQYF
many | NA | TRBJ2-3 | TRBV6-5 | TGTGCCAGCAGTTCTTTGGTAGCTGCAGATACGCAGTATTTT | CASSSLVAADTQYF
many | TRBD1 | TRBJ2-1 | TRBV6-1 | TGTGCCAGCAAACCGGGACAGGGTCTCGATGAGCAGTTCTTC | CASKPGQGLDEQFF
NA | NA | TRBJ1-2 | TRBV6-1 | TGTGCCAGCAGCACAGTTACAGGACTCGGCCACACCTTC | CASSTVTGLGHTF
many | NA | TRBJ2-2 | TRBV6-5 | TGTGCCAGCAGTCCCCCGAGCCTAGCACCCGGGGAGCTGTTTTTT | CASSPPSLAPGELFF
many | NA | TRBJ1-3 | TRBV5-1 | TGCGCCAGCAGCCCCCCGGGTTCACAGGGAAGTAGAAACACCATATATTTT | CASSPPGSQGSRNTIYF
many | NA | TRBJ1-4 | TRBV6-6 | TGTGCCAGCAGTTACTCTGCAGCTCCGGGGACGGATAATGAAAAACTGTTTTTT | CASSYSAAPGTDNEKLFF
many | NA | TRBJ1-6 | TRBV20-1 | TGCAGTGCTAGTAGTTCGCATGGGGCCAGCTCCTATAATTCACCCCTCCACTTT | CSASSSHGASSYNSPLHF
many | NA | TRBJ2-2 | TRBV5-4 | TGTGCCAGCAGCTCCGTACTAGGGACGAACACCGGGGAGCTGTTTTTT | CASSSVLGTNTGELFF
few | NA | TRBJ1-4 | TRBV30 | TGTGCCTGGAGTAAACCGGGAGGTCGTCGGGGAAAACTGTTTTTT | CAWSKPGGRRGKLFF
many | NA | TRBJ2-7 | TRBV7-2 | TGTGCCAGCAGCTTAGGGTTAGCGAGGAGCTCCTACGAGCAGTACTTC | CASSLGLARSSYEQYF
many | NA | TRBJ1-6 | TRBV20-1 | TGCAGTGCTAGAGATGGGAACCTAATACCCCTCCACTTT | CSARDGNLIPLHF
NA | NA | TRBJ2-1 | TRBV27 | TGTGCCAGCAGAGACGGGGTTGGGGCCTACAATGAGCAGTTCTTC | CASRDGVGAYNEQFF
NA | NA | TRBJ2-3 | TRBV6-4 | TGTGCCAGCAGGCGAGGCGGCGAGGGCACAGATACGCGGTATTTT | CASRRGGEGTDTRYF
many | NA | TRBJ1-3 | TRBV13 | TGTGCCAGCAGCTTAGCCCCCCCACTGGGGGCTAAAGCGGGAAACACCATATATTTT | CASSLAPPLGAKAGNTIYF
NA | NA | TRBJ1-5 | TRBV18 | TGTGCCAGCTCACCAGGCAGTGCTAATCAGCCCCAGCATTTT | CASSPGSANQPQHF
many | TRBD2 | TRBJ2-5 | TRBV9 | TGTGCCAGCAACCTAGCGGGAGGGGGGGAGACCCAGTACTTC | CASNLAGGGETQYF
many | TRBD2 | TRBJ2-1 | TRBV7-9 | TGTGCCAGCAGCTTTAGCGGGGGGTCTGGTGAGCAGTTCTTC | CASSFSGGSGEQFF
NA | NA | TRBJ1-4 | TRBV30 | TGTGCCTGGAACGTAGGAGGGAGGAATGAAAAACTGTTTTTT | CAWNVGGRNEKLFF
many | TRBD1 | TRBJ2-2 | TRBV7-8 | TGTGCCAGCAGAACCGACAGGGTAGACACCGGGGAGCTGTTTTTT | CASRTDRVDTGELFF
once | NA | TRBJ2-2 | TRBV13 | TGTGCCAGCAGCGCACAGGGAAGTTCAGCCGGGGAGCTGTTTTTT | CASSAQGSSAGELFF
many | NA | TRBJ1-2 | TRBV6-1 | TGTGCCAGCAGTGAACTAGACGAAGTCTATGGCTACACCTTC | CASSELDEVYGYTF
many | NA | TRBJ1-5 | TRBV6-4 | TGTGCCAGCAGTCTCTATCAGCCCCAGCATTTT | CASSLYQPQHF
many | TRBD2 | TRBJ2-1 | TRBV10-1 | TGCGCCAGCAGTCCCGGGGCCTATCGAGGACTAGCGGGCAAGAGCTCCTACAATGAGCAGTTCTTC | CASSPGAYRGLAGKSSYNEQFF
few | NA | TRBJ1-1 | TRBV5-1 | TGCGCCAGCAGCCCTCTGGCGTCAGATACTGAAGCTTTCTTT | CASSPLASDTEAFF
many | NA | TRBJ2-5 | TRBV10-2 | TGCGCCAGCAGTGGCGGGACTCCCAAGACCCAGTACTTC | CASSGGTPKTQYF
many | NA | TRBJ2-1 | TRBV6-1 | TGTGCCAGCAGTGCCACTCCGTACAATGAGCAGTTCTTC | CASSATPYNEQFF
many | TRBD1 | TRBJ1-2 | TRBV5-1 | TGCGCCAGCAGCAACGGGCAGGGGGTGGATGGCTACACCTTC | CASSNGQGVDGYTF
many | NA | TRBJ1-4 | TRBV11-2 | TGTGCCAGCAGCCTAGGGCAGTCTGGCGAAAAACTGTTTTTT | CASSLGQSGEKLFF
few | NA | TRBJ2-4 | TRBV5-4 | TGTGCCAGCAGCGCAGCCAAAAACATTCAGTACTTC | CASSAAKNIQYF
few | TRBD2 | TRBJ2-3 | TRBV6-5 | TGTGCCAGCAAAAGCGGGGCTAGCACAGATACGCAGTATTTT | CASKSGASTDTQYF
once | TRBD1 | TRBJ1-1 | TRBV7-4 | TGTGCCAGCAGTTCCGACAGGGACACTGAAGCTTTCTTT | CASSSDRDTEAFF
NA | TRBD2 | TRBJ2-5 | TRBV14 | TGTGCCAGCAGCCCGGCCCAGCGGGGGGGCCAAGAGACCCAGTACTTC | CASSPAQRGGQETQYF
few | NA | TRBJ1-2 | TRBV6-1 | TGTGCCAGCAGTGCTACCCGCGCGAGCTACACCTTC | CASSATRASYTF
few | TRBD2 | TRBJ2-4 | TRBV29-1 | TGCAGCGTGATCGGACTAGCGGGAGGGGACATTCAGTACTTC | CSVIGLAGGDIQYF
many | TRBD1 | TRBJ2-7 | TRBV20-1 | TGCAGTGCTCCGGGACAGGGGATCTACGAGCAGTACTTC | CSAPGQGIYEQYF
many | NA | TRBJ1-6 | TRBV19 | TGTGCCAGTAGTAACCACCGGGCGGCTACCCTTAAGGCCCTCCACTTT | CASSNHRAATLKALHF
many | NA | TRBJ2-2 | TRBV5-8 | TGTGCCAGCAGCTTGGATCTAGCGAACACCGGGGAGCTGTTTTTT | CASSLDLANTGELFF
many | NA | TRBJ2-1 | TRBV12-3/TRBV12-4 | TGTGCCAGCAGCCACACCGACTACAAAAATTTAAAGTTCTTC | CASSHTDYKNLKFF
many | NA | TRBJ2-5 | TRBV11-2 | TGTGCCAGCAGCTTAGGGCGGTTGCTTCGCCAAGAGACCCAGTACTTC | CASSLGRLLRQETQYF